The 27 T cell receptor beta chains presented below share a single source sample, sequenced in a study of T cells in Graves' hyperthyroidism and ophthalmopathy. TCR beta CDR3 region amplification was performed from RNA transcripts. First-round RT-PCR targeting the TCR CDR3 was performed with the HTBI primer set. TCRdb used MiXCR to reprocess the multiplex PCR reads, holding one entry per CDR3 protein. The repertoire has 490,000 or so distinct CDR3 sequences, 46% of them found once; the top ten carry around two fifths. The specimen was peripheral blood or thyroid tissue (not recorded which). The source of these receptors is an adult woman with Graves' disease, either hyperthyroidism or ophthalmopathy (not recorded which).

The CDR3: CASSLPQAQETQYF. The CDR3 coding sequence is TGTGCCAGCAGCTTACCACAGGCACAAGAGACCCAGTACTTC. The rearrangement links TRBV7-2 to TRBJ2-5, with D possibly being TRBD1 (5 bases). The germline V and J ends were trimmed by 2 bases and 2 bases, with 9 bases remaining between them. The V gene's germline CDR1 is SGHTA and CDR2 FQGNSA. This CDR3 comprises 14 residues.

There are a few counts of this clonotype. The CDR3 bases are TGTGCCAGCAGCCAAGCCGGGACAGGTAACACCGGGGAGCTGTTTTTT. Translation: CASSQAGTGNTGELFF. The chain is built from TRBV3-1 and TRBJ2-2; 8 bases line up with TRBD1. The germline V gene has CDR1 LGHDT and CDR2 YNNKEL (reference sequence). After removal of 1 base from V and 2 bases from J, the junction contained 3 bases not matched to a gene. The CDR3 length is 16 residues.

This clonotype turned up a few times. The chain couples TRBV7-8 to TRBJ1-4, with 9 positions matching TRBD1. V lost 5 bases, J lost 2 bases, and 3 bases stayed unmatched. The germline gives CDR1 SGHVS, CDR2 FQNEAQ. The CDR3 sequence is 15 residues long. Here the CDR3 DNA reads TGTGCCAGCAGCCAGGGACAGGGCACTAATGAAAAACTGTTTTTT. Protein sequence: CASSQGQGTNEKLFF.

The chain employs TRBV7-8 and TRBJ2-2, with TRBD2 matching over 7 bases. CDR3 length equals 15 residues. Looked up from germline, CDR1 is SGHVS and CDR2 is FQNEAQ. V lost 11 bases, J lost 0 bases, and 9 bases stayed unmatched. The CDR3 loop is CAWRSAGPNTGELFF. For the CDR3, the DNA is TGTGCCTGGAGGTCAGCGGGACCGAACACCGGGGAGCTGTTTTTT. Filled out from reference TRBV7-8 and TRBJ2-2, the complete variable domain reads GAGVSQSPRYKVAKRGQDVALRCDPISGHVSLFWYQQALGQGPEFLTYFQNEAQLDKSGLPSDRFFAERPEGSVSTLKIQRTQQEDSAVYLCAWRSAGPNTGELFFGEGSRLTVL.

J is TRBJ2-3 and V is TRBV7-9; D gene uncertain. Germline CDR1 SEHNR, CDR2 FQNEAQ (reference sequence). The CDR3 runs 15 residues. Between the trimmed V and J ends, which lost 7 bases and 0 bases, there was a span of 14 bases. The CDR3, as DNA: TGTGCCAGCAACTTCCCGGACGTTAGCACAGATACGCAGTATTTT. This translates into CASNFPDVSTDTQYF.

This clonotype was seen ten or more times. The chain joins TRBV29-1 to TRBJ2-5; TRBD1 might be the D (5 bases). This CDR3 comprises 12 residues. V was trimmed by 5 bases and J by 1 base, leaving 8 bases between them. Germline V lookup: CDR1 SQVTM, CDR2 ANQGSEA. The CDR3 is CSVRQGQETQYF. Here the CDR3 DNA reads TGCAGCGTTAGGCAGGGCCAAGAGACCCAGTACTTC.

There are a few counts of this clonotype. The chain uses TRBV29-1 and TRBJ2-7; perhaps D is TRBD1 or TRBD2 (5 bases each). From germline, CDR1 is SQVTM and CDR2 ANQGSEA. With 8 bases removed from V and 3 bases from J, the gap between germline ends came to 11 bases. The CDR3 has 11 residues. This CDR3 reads CSLARGYEQYF. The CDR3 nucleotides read TGCAGCTTAGCGAGGGGCTACGAGCAGTACTTC.

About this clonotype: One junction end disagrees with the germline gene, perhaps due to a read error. The CDR3 nucleotides are TGTGCTAGCAGCTCAGCCGGGACAGGGGGCGCAAAGGGCCAAGAGACCCAGTACTTC. This gives the protein CASSSAGTGGAKGQETQYF. The V call is TRBV7-7, the J call TRBJ2-5; 12 bases map to TRBD1. The length of the CDR3 is 19 residues. Germline CDR1 is SSHAT and CDR2 is FNYEAQ (reference sequence).

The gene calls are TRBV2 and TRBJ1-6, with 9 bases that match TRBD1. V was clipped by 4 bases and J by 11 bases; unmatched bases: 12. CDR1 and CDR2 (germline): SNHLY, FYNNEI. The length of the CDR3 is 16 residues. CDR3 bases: TGTGCCAGCAGTGGGGCTTACGGGACAGGGTCTGCACCCCTCCACTTT. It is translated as CASSGAYGTGSAPLHF.

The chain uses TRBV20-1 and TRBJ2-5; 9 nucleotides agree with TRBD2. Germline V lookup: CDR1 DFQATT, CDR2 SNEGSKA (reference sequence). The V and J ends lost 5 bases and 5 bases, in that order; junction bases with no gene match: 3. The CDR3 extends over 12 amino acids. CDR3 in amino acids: CSAGREGETQYF. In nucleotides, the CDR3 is TGCAGTGCTGGGCGGGAGGGGGAGACCCAGTACTTC.

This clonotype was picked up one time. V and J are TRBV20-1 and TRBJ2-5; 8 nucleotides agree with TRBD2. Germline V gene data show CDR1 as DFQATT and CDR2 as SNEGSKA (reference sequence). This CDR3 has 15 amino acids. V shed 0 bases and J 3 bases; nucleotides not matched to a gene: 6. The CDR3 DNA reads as TGCAGTGCTAGAGATATCGGGGGGGGAGAAGAGACCCAGTACTTC. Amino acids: CSARDIGGGEETQYF.

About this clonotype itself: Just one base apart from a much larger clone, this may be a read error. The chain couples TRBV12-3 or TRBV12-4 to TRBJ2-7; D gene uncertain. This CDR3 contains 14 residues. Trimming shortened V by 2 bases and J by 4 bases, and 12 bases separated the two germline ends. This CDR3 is CASSLTNESYEQYF. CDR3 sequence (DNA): TGTGCCAGCAGTTTAACTAACGAATCGTACGAGCAGTACTTC.

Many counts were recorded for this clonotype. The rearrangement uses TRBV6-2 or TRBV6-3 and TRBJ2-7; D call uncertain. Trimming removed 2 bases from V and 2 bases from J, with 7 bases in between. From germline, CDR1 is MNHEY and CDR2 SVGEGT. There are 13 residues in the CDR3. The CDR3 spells CASSYVGAYEQYF. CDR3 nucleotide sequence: TGTGCCAGCAGTTACGTTGGTGCCTACGAGCAGTACTTC.

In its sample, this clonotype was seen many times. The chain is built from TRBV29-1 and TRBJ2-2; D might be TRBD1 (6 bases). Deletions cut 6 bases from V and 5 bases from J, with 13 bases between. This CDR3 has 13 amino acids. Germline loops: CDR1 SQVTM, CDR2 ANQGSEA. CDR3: CSVTGTFTGELFF. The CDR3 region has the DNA TGCAGCGTGACCGGGACATTTACCGGGGAGCTGTTTTTT.

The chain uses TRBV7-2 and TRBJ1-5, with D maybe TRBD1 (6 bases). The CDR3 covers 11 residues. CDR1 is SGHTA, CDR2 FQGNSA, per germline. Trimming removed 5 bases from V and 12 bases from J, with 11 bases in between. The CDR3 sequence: CASSTGGLQHF. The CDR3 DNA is TGTGCCAGCAGCACGGGGGGGCTCCAGCATTTT.

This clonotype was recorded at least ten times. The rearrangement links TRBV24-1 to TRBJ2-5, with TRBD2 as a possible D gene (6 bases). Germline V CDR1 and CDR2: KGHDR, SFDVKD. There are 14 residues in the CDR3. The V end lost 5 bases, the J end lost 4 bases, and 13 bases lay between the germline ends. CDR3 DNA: TGTGCCACCAGTGCGACGCGGGGTTCAGAGACCCAGTACTTC. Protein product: CATSATRGSETQYF.

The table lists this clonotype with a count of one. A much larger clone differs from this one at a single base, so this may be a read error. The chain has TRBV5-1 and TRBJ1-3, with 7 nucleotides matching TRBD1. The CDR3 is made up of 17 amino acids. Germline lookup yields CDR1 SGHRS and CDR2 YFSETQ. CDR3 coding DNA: TGTGCCAGCAGCCCAGCAACCAGGGGGGCTACTGGAAACACCATATATTTT. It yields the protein CASSPATRGATGNTIYF.

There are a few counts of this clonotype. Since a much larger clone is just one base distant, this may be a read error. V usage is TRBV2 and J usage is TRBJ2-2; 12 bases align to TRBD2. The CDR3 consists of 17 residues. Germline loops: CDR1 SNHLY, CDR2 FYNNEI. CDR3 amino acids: CVSTEGLAGPFTGELFF. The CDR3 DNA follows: TGTGTCAGCACTGAAGGACTAGCGGGACCCTTCACCGGGGAGCTGTTTTTT.

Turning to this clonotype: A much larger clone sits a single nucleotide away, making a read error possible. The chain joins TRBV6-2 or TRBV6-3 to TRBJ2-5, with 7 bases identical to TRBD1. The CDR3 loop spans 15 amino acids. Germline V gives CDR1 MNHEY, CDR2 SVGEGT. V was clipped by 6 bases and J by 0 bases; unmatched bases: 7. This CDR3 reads CASSTLTGYQETQYF. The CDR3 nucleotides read TGTGCCAGCAGCACCTTGACAGGGTACCAAGAGACCCAGTACTTC.

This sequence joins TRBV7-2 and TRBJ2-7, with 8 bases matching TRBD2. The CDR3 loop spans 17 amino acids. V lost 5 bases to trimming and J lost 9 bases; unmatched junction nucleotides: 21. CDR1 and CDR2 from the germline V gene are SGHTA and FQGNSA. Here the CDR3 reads CASSRVGERGTIGGQYF. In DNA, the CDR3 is TGTGCCAGCAGCCGCGTTGGCGAGCGGGGGACTATTGGGGGGCAGTACTTC.

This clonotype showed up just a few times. The CDR3 DNA sequence: TGTGCCAGCAGCTCTCTTCTAGCGCAGGGAAACTATGGCTACACCTTC. It encodes CASSSLLAQGNYGYTF. V gene TRBV7-1 combines with J gene TRBJ1-2; possibly TRBD1 for D (5 bases). TRBV7-1 is an open reading frame, and its role is uncertain. V shed 3 bases and J shed 2 bases, with 16 bases lying between them. The CDR3 consists of 16 residues.

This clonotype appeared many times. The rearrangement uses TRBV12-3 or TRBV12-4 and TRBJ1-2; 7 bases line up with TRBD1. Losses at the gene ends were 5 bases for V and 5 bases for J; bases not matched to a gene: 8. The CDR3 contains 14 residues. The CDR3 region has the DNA TGTGCCAGCAGTGGGGACAGCACGGGGTATGGCTACACCTTC. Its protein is CASSGDSTGYGYTF.

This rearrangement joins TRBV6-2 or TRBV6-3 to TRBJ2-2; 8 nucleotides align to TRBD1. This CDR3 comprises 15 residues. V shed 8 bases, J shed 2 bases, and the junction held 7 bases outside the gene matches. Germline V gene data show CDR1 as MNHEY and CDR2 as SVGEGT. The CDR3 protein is CASRPGTGNTGELFF. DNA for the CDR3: TGTGCCAGCCGTCCCGGGACAGGAAACACCGGGGAGCTGTTTTTT.

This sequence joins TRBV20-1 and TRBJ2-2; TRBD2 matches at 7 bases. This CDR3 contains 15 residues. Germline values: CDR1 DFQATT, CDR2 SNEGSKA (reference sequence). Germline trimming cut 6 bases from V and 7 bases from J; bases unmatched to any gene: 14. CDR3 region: CSARPRGVQDGELFF. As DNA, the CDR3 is TGCAGTGCCAGGCCCCGGGGGGTTCAAGACGGGGAGCTGTTTTTT.

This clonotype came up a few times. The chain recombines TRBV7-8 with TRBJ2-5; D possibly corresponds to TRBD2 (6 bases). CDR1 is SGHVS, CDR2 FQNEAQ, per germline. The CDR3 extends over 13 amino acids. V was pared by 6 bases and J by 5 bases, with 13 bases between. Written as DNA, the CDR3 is TGTGCCAGCAGTCCTTCCCGGGGGGAGACCCAGTACTTC. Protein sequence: CASSPSRGETQYF. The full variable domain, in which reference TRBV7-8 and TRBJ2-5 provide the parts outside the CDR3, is GAGVSQSPRYKVAKRGQDVALRCDPISGHVSLFWYQQALGQGPEFLTYFQNEAQLDKSGLPSDRFFAERPEGSVSTLKIQRTQQEDSAVYLCASSPSRGETQYFGPGTRLLVL.

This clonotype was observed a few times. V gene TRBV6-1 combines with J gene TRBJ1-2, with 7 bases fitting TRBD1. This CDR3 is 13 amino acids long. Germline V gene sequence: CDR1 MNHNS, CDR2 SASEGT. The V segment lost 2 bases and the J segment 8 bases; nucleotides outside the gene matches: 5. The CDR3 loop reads CASSERDSQGYTF. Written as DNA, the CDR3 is TGTGCCAGCAGTGAACGGGACAGCCAAGGCTACACCTTC.

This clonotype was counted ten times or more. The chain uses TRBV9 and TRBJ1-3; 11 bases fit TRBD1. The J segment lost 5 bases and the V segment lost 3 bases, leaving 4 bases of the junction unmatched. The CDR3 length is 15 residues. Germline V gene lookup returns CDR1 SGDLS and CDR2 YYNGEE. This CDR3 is CASSDGTGGRNTIYF. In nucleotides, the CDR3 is TGTGCCAGCAGCGACGGGACAGGGGGTAGAAACACCATATATTTT.